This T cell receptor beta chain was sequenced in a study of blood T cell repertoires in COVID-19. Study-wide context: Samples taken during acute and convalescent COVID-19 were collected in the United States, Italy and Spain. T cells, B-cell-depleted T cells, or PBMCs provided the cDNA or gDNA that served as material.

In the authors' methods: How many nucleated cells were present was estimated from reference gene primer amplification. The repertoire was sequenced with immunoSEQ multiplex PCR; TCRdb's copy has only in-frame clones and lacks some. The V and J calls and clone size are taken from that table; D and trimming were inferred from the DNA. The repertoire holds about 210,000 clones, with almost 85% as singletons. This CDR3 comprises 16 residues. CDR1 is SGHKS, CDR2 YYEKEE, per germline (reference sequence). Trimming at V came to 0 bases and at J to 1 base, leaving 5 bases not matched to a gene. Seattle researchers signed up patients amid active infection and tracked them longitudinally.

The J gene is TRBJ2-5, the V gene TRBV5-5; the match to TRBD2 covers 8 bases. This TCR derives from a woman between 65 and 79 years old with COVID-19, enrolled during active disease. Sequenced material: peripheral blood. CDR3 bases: TGTGCCAGCAGCTTGGGTATCGGGGGGGGCCAAGAGACCCAGTACTTC. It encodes CASSLGIGGGQETQYF.